At least ten counts were recorded for the clone carrying this T cell receptor (beta chain). The source of the sample is a study of T cells in Graves' hyperthyroidism and ophthalmopathy. TCR beta CDR3 sequences were amplified from RNA transcripts. During a first-round RT-PCR of the TCR CDR3, the HTBI primer set was used. Each CDR3 protein is one row after TCRdb ran MiXCR on the multiplex PCR reads. Of 550,000 to 650,000 distinct CDR3 sequences in the sample, 12% to 15% are singletons; the top ten hold more than 11%. The CDR3 spans 13 residues. V was cut by 4 bases and J by 4 bases, with 9 bases left in between. Germline CDR1 MNHEY, CDR2 SMNVEV (reference sequence).

The specimen sequenced was blood. The source is a woman aged 35 to 49 with Graves' hyperthyroidism. The V call is TRBV27, the J call TRBJ2-3; D is possibly TRBD2 (5 bases). CDR3 sequence: CASSWGVPDTQYF. CDR3 nucleotides: TGTGCCAGCAGTTGGGGAGTCCCAGATACGCAGTATTTT.